This TCR beta chain was observed in a study of T cell repertoires in cytomegalovirus infection. Study overall: In the study, CMV epitopes included recently identified HLA-C-restricted and well-studied HLA-B-restricted ones. From public TCR beta signatures came an indication of both CMV infection and matching HLA type.

V lost 4 bases and J lost 5; bases outside the gene matches: 3. The CDR3 has 16 amino acids. CDR1 is LGHDT, CDR2 YNNKEL, per germline (reference sequence). TCRdb itself ran the reads through MiXCR, one entry per CDR3 protein. The sample consists of some 700,000 distinct CDR3 sequences, around 35% of them appearing once. Whole-study findings and limits: CMV carriers with the relevant HLA were identified by cumulative public TCR beta family frequency. There were HLA-C-restricted CMV-specific TCR beta clonotypes dominating the ex vivo response.

Regarding this clonotype: What it recognizes is unknown.

The receptor was isolated from a human donor in good health (CMV status not recorded). Some clones in this sample may be carry-over from other donors' samples. The chain is built from TRBV3-1 and TRBJ2-2, with 14 bases lining up with TRBD2. The sample in question was cultured PBMCs, obtained from culture after CMV antigen stimulation. CDR3 coding DNA: TGTGCCAGCAGCCCTCGGACTAGCGGGGGGACCGGGGAGCTGTTTTTT. Its translation is CASSPRTSGGTGELFF.